Following are 31 T cell receptor beta chains from one sample sequenced in a study of regulatory T cells in long-lasting Graves disease (dated by TCRdb to about 2021). Libraries were built with multiplex PCR. Instrument on record: Illumina HiSeq 4000. TCR beta libraries were built with iRepertoire HTBI primers and Arm-PCR amplification of CDR3 regions. TCRdb passed the public sequencing reads through fastp at Q25 and MiXCR, retaining productive beta sequences. A single entry per CDR3 protein holds the most common genes and DNA from its merged rows. This sample comprises around 400,000 distinct CDR3 sequences, around a quarter of them detected only once. Around 26% of the sample is taken by the ten largest. The time point label, as the study defines it: persistent/refractory GD, antithyroid drugs over 5 years with positive TRAb. RNA was extracted from PBMCs in TRIzol for both TCR sequencing and RNA sequencing.

This sample comprised peripheral blood mononuclear cells (PBMCs), obtained when the disease was refractory, from a patient treated with antithyroid drugs. These TCRs come from a female donor with Graves disease.

V usage is TRBV27 and J usage is TRBJ2-1; no reliable D call. The CDR3 totals 13 residues. Trimming removed 5 bases from V and 8 bases from J, with 13 bases in between. The germline V gene encodes CDR1 MNHEY and CDR2 SMNVEV (reference sequence). The DNA for the CDR3 is TGTGCCAGCAGTGCGTTATCCCCCCATGAGCAGTTCTTC. Residues: CASSALSPHEQFF.

The gene calls are TRBV28 and TRBJ2-1; 7 positions agree with TRBD2. The V gene's germline CDR1 is MDHEN and CDR2 SYDVKM. The J segment lost 13 bases and the V segment lost 3 bases, leaving 9 bases of the junction unmatched. The CDR3 sequence is 13 residues long. In DNA form, the CDR3 reads TGTGCCAGCAGTTTTGCCACCAGCGGGGAACAGTTCTTC. As protein: CASSFATSGEQFF.

In this sample, this clonotype turned up many times. V usage is TRBV15 and J usage is TRBJ1-1, with D possibly matching TRBD1 (5 bases). CDR3 length: 13 amino acids. Trimming shortened V by 0 bases and J by 8 bases, and 10 bases separated the two germline ends. The germline CDR1 and CDR2 sequences are LNHNV and YYDKDF (reference sequence). In nucleotides, the CDR3 is TGTGCCACCAGCAGAGATCGACAGCAGGAAGCTTTCTTT. Amino acid sequence: CATSRDRQQEAFF.

This clonotype has more than one count but fewer than ten. The rearrangement links TRBV7-2 to TRBJ2-7, with 7 bases that match TRBD2. CDR1 and CDR2 (germline): SGHTA, FQGNSA. The CDR3 sequence is 16 residues long. V lost 2 bases and J lost 2; bases outside the gene matches: 9. The CDR3 reads CASSLPSGTTTYEQYF. The DNA for the CDR3 is TGTGCCAGCAGCTTACCCTCCGGGACTACTACCTACGAGCAGTACTTC.

The J gene is TRBJ2-7, the V gene TRBV24-1; 14 bases fit TRBD2. The V gene end was trimmed by 3 bases and the J gene end by 7 bases; junction bases not matched to a gene: 7. Per germline, CDR1 KGHDR and CDR2 SFDVKD. The CDR3 is 16 residues long. The CDR3 loop reads CATSDARLAGGEEQYF. The DNA of the CDR3 is TGTGCCACCAGTGATGCCCGACTAGCGGGAGGGGAAGAGCAGTACTTC.

This clonotype was found many times. V and J are TRBV6-1 and TRBJ2-5; TRBD2 matches 13 bases. The V gene end was trimmed by 6 bases and the J gene end by 5 bases; junction bases not matched to a gene: 6. CDR3 size: 15 residues. CDR1 is MNHNS, CDR2 SASEGT, per germline. The CDR3 region has the DNA TGTGCCAGCAGAAGGACTAGCGGGAGTAAGGAGACCCAGTACTTC. It yields the protein CASRRTSGSKETQYF.

This clonotype was found a few times. The chain couples TRBV6-5 to TRBJ1-6, with D possibly TRBD1 on 5 matching bases. The CDR3 sequence is 14 residues long. Germline V gives CDR1 MNHEY, CDR2 SVGAGI. V gave up 2 bases and J gave up 5 bases, with 7 bases separating them. The CDR3 region has the DNA TGTGCCAGCAGTTACGGGGGGGATAATTCACCCCTCCACTTT. Translating it yields CASSYGGDNSPLHF.

V gene TRBV5-1 combines with J gene TRBJ2-7, with D hard to call. From germline, CDR1 is SGHRS and CDR2 YFSETQ. Trimming cost V 1 base and J 6 bases, with 14 bases left between them. This CDR3 region has 14 residues. CDR3 loop: CASSLTKRATEQYF. CDR3 coding DNA: TGCGCCAGCAGCTTGACCAAAAGGGCCACCGAGCAGTACTTC. Full variable domain (rest looked up from reference TRBV5-1 and TRBJ2-7): KAGVTQTPRYLIKTRGQQVTLSCSPISGHRSVSWYQQTPGQGLQFLFEYFSETQRNKGNFPGRFSGRQFSNSRSEMNVSTLELGDSALYLCASSLTKRATEQYFGPGTRLTVT.

The V gene is TRBV5-1, the J gene TRBJ2-3; 11 positions match TRBD2. Germline lookup yields CDR1 SGHRS and CDR2 YFSETQ. CDR3 length: 17 residues. The junction had 11 bases not matched to a gene; V was cut back by 3 bases and J by 5 bases. The CDR3 spells CASSSGSIAGGVDTQYF. Here the CDR3 DNA reads TGCGCCAGCAGCTCGGGGTCGATAGCGGGAGGGGTAGATACGCAGTATTTT. The full variable domain, its missing parts supplied by reference TRBV5-1 and TRBJ2-3, is KAGVTQTPRYLIKTRGQQVTLSCSPISGHRSVSWYQQTPGQGLQFLFEYFSETQRNKGNFPGRFSGRQFSNSRSEMNVSTLELGDSALYLCASSSGSIAGGVDTQYFGPGTRLTVL.

A note on this clonotype: Given a much more abundant clone one base away, this may be a read error. The J gene is TRBJ1-1, the V gene TRBV6-5; D ambiguous. V lost 1 base and J lost 6, with 6 bases in between. Per the germline V gene, CDR1 is MNHEY and CDR2 is SVGAGI. The CDR3 is made up of 12 amino acids. The CDR3 spells CASSYWLAEAFF. CDR3 nucleotide sequence: TGTGCCAGCAGTTACTGGTTAGCTGAAGCTTTCTTT.

In its sample, this clonotype was seen a few times. The chain links TRBV14 to TRBJ2-7; D gene uncertain. The CDR3 has 15 residues. The germline CDR1 and CDR2 sequences are SGHDN and FVKESK. Trimming took 0 bases from V and 6 from J, leaving 15 bases between them. The CDR3 nucleotides read TGTGCCAGCAGCCAAGATGGGTCAATAAAGGGCGAGCAGTACTTC. Translation gives CASSQDGSIKGEQYF.

Comment on this clonotype: The junction differs from germline at one of its ends, possibly a read error. The rearrangement links TRBV20-1 to TRBJ1-2; D unresolved. The CDR3 consists of 14 residues. Germline V gene sequence: CDR1 DFQATT, CDR2 SNEGSKA (reference sequence). This CDR3 is CSARDVFGEAGYTF. As DNA, the CDR3 is TGCAGCGCTAGAGATGTGTTCGGAGAGGCGGGCTACACCTTC.

In its sample, this clonotype was seen many times. The genes are TRBV3-1 and TRBJ2-4, with no clear D. The CDR3 contains 11 residues. Trimming shortened V by 3 bases and J by 5 bases, and 2 bases separated the two germline ends. The V gene's germline CDR1 is LGHDT and CDR2 YNNKEL (reference sequence). The CDR3 DNA reads TGTGCCAGCAGCCAGCAAAACATTCAGTACTTC. It encodes CASSQQNIQYF.

This clonotype appeared a few times. This chain links TRBV7-2 with TRBJ1-6; D might be TRBD1 (5 bases). The V gene lost 2 bases and the J gene lost 7 bases, with 12 bases spanning the gap. The CDR3 loop spans 15 amino acids. Germline V gene lookup returns CDR1 SGHTA and CDR2 FQGNSA. CDR3 sequence reads: CASSLFGGGNSPLHF. The CDR3 nucleotides read TGTGCCAGCAGCTTATTTGGGGGTGGAAATTCACCCCTCCACTTT.

This clonotype has a single count. The chain joins TRBV20-1 to TRBJ2-6; TRBD1 matches 10 bases. With V trimmed by 3 bases and J by 0 bases, 8 bases remained unmatched. The CDR3 totals 18 residues. CDR1 is DFQATT, CDR2 SNEGSKA, per germline (reference sequence). CDR3 bases: TGCAGTGCTAGGGACCCCGGGACAGGGGCCTCTGGGGCCAACGTCCTGACTTTC. Translation: CSARDPGTGASGANVLTF.

The chain joins TRBV30 to TRBJ2-5; 7 nucleotides line up with TRBD1. Germline values: CDR1 GTSNPN, CDR2 SVGIG (reference sequence). CDR3 length: 13 amino acids. V shed 4 bases, J shed 4 bases, and the junction held 6 bases outside the gene matches. CDR3 loop: CAWIRQGGETQYF. The CDR3 DNA reads as TGTGCCTGGATCAGACAGGGTGGAGAGACCCAGTACTTC.

The rearrangement joins TRBV29-1 to TRBJ1-1, with 7 bases lining up with TRBD1. CDR1 SQVTM and CDR2 ANQGSEA come from the germline V gene. With 6 bases clipped from V and 3 bases from J, the junction kept 10 bases outside the gene matches. CDR3 length equals 14 residues. Here the CDR3 DNA reads TGCAGCGTCCCAACAGGGGCTCCGGACACTGAAGCTTTCTTT. It specifies CSVPTGAPDTEAFF. The complete variable domain, with remaining parts taken from reference TRBV29-1 and TRBJ1-1, reads SAVISQKPSRDICQRGTSLTIQCQVDSQVTMMFWYRQQPGQSLTLIATANQGSEATYESGFVIDKFPISRPNLTFSTLTVSNMSPEDSSIYLCSVPTGAPDTEAFFGQGTRLTVV.

The table lists this clonotype with a few counts. CDR3 sequence (DNA): TGTGCCAGTAGTCCAGCCCAGAACTATGGCTACACCTTC. Its protein is CASSPAQNYGYTF. The V call is TRBV19, the J call TRBJ1-2; D ambiguous. The V gene lost 5 bases and the J gene lost 2 bases, with 9 bases spanning the gap. The CDR3 has 13 residues. Germline values: CDR1 LNHDA, CDR2 SQIVND (reference sequence).

A word on this clonotype: A much larger clone lies a single base off, so this may be a read error. The chain combines TRBV6-4 with TRBJ1-2, with D maybe TRBD1 (5 bases). The V gene's germline CDR1 is MRHNA and CDR2 SNTAGT. The CDR3 sequence is 12 residues long. The CDR3 bases are TGTGCCAGCAAAGGACCGGTTCAGGGCTACGCCTTC. Amino acid sequence: CASKGPVQGYAF.

This clonotype showed up many times. The chain employs TRBV2 and TRBJ2-7; the D gene is possibly TRBD1 (6 bases). Trimming removed 5 bases from V and 1 base from J, with 15 bases in between. Per the germline V gene, CDR1 is SNHLY and CDR2 is FYNNEI. The CDR3 loop spans 15 amino acids. CDR3 region: CASSSPGRGSYEQYF. CDR3 bases: TGTGCCAGCAGTTCCCCGGGTAGGGGGTCCTACGAGCAGTACTTC.

This clonotype was recorded many times. The chain uses TRBV6-1 and TRBJ1-1; D unresolved. CDR1 MNHNS and CDR2 SASEGT come from the germline V gene. CDR3 length: 10 residues. V was pared by 8 bases and J by 6 bases, with 7 bases between. This chain's CDR3 is CASRGPEAFF. The DNA for the CDR3 is TGTGCCAGCCGAGGGCCTGAAGCTTTCTTT.

This clonotype has just a few counts. The V call is TRBV7-8, the J call TRBJ1-6, with D unclear. Germline assignment: CDR1 SGHVS and CDR2 FQNEAQ. CDR3 size: 14 residues. The V end lost 8 bases, the J end lost 8 bases, and 16 bases lay between the germline ends. The CDR3 region is CASPLLGPDSPLHF. The CDR3 DNA reads as TGTGCCAGCCCCCTGTTAGGGCCTGATTCACCCCTCCACTTT. The variable domain in full, with the rest retrieved from reference TRBV7-8 and TRBJ1-6, is GAGVSQSPRYKVAKRGQDVALRCDPISGHVSLFWYQQALGQGPEFLTYFQNEAQLDKSGLPSDRFFAERPEGSVSTLKIQRTQQEDSAVYLCASPLLGPDSPLHFGNGTRLTVT.

V gene TRBV6-1 combines with J gene TRBJ2-2, with TRBD2 matching 10 bases. The CDR3 consists of 16 residues. Trimming removed 7 bases from V and 4 bases from J; junction bases left unmatched: 9. Germline V gene lookup returns CDR1 MNHNS and CDR2 SASEGT. The CDR3 DNA sequence: TGTGCCAGCAATACGAGAGCGGGAGGGCCCACCGGGGAGCTGTTTTTT. Translated: CASNTRAGGPTGELFF.

In its sample, this clonotype was seen a few times. The chain carries TRBV20-1 and TRBJ2-1; TRBD2 aligns across 7 bases. Germline V lookup: CDR1 DFQATT, CDR2 SNEGSKA (reference sequence). There are 16 residues in the CDR3. For the CDR3, the DNA is TGCAGCGTTATGGATAGCGGGTGGGGGGGGTACAATGAGCAGTTCTTC. This translates into CSVMDSGWGGYNEQFF.

The chain couples TRBV30 to TRBJ1-2; possible D gene TRBD1, 6 bases. Trimming left V 2 bases short and J 8 bases short, with 18 bases between. This CDR3 comprises 14 residues. Germline loops: CDR1 GTSNPN, CDR2 SVGIG (reference sequence). CDR3 protein: CAWSKVRGQGGYTF. The CDR3 DNA is TGTGCCTGGAGTAAGGTACGGGGGCAAGGAGGCTACACCTTC.

The V gene is TRBV28, the J gene TRBJ2-5; TRBD1 matches at 7 bases. Germline V lookup: CDR1 MDHEN, CDR2 SYDVKM. J was trimmed by 4 bases and V by 4 bases; bases with no gene match: 6. The CDR3 consists of 14 residues. CDR3 region: CASSSDRQGETQYF. CDR3 nucleotides: TGTGCCAGCAGTTCGGACAGGCAGGGAGAGACCCAGTACTTC.

This clonotype was counted ten times or more. This chain uses TRBV10-3 with TRBJ1-5; D ambiguous. Germline assignment: CDR1 ENHRY and CDR2 SYGVKD. The V and J ends lost 4 bases and 3 bases respectively, with 10 bases between them. The length of the CDR3 is 14 residues. The chain's CDR3 is CAISVEQYNQPQHF. As DNA, the CDR3 is TGTGCCATCAGTGTGGAACAGTACAATCAGCCCCAGCATTTT.

This clonotype was recorded at least ten times. The chain has TRBV19 and TRBJ1-2; perhaps TRBD1 as D (5 bases). The CDR3 covers 12 residues. CDR1 and CDR2 (germline): LNHDA, SQIVND (reference sequence). Trimming removed 11 bases at V and 2 bases at J, with 12 bases between. CDR3 in amino acids: CASQGSNYGYTF. DNA of the CDR3: TGTGCCTCCCAGGGTTCGAACTATGGCTACACCTTC.

This clonotype has at least ten counts. This rearrangement joins TRBV20-1 to TRBJ1-1; D gene unclear. Per germline, CDR1 DFQATT and CDR2 SNEGSKA (reference sequence). The germline V and J ends were trimmed by 1 base and 4 bases, with 13 bases remaining between them. This CDR3 is built from 14 residues. CDR3 amino acids: CSARAWGGGTEAFF. The DNA for the CDR3 is TGCAGTGCTAGAGCTTGGGGTGGAGGCACTGAAGCTTTCTTT.

This clonotype was observed at least ten times. This rearrangement joins TRBV7-2 to TRBJ2-7; TRBD2 agrees at 11 bases. The CDR3 sequence is 16 residues long. CDR1 is SGHTA and CDR2 is FQGNSA in the germline V gene. V gave up 2 bases and J gave up 0 bases; unmatched junction bases: 3. The CDR3 bases are TGTGCCAGCAGCTTAAGGACTAGCGGGCTCTCCTACGAGCAGTACTTC. Protein product: CASSLRTSGLSYEQYF.

In this sample, this clonotype turned up a few times. The V and J genes are TRBV19 and TRBJ1-2; no reliable D call. V lost 8 bases, J lost 8 bases, and 15 bases lay in between. Germline CDR1 LNHDA, CDR2 SQIVND (reference sequence). The length of the CDR3 is 12 residues. In DNA, the CDR3 is TGTGCCAGTTCCAATCAGAATACAGGCTACACCTTC. Amino acid sequence: CASSNQNTGYTF.